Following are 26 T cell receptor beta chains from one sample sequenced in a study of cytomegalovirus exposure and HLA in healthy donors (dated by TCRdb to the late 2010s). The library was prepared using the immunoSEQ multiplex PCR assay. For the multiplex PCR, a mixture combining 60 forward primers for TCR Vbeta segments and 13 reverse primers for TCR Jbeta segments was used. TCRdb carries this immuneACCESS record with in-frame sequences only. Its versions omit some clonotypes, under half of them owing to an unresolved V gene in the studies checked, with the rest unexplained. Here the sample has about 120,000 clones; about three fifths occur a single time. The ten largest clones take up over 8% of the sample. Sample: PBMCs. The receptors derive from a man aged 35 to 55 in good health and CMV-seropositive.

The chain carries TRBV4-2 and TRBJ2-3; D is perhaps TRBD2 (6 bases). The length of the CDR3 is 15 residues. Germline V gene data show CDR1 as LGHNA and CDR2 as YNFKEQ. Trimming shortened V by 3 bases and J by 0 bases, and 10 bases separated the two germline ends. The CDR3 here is CASSQTSGSTDTQYF. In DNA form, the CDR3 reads TGTGCCAGCAGCCAGACAAGCGGGAGCACAGATACGCAGTATTTT.

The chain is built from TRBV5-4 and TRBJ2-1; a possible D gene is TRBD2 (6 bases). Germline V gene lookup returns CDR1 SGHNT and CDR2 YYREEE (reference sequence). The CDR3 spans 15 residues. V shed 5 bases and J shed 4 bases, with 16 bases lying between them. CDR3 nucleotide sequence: TGTGCCAGCAGTCCTCAGGACTATATGTACAATGAGCAGTTCTTC. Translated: CASSPQDYMYNEQFF.

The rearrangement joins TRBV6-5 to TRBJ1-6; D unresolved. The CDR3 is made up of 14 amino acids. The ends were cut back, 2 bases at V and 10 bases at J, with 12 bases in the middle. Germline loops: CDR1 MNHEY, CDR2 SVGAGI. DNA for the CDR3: TGTGCCAGCAGTTACGCTTCGGGGAAGTCACCCCTCCACTTT. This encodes CASSYASGKSPLHF.

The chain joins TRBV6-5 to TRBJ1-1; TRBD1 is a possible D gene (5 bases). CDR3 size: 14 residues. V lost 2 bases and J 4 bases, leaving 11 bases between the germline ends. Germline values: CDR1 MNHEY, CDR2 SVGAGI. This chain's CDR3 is CASSYHPGGTEAFF. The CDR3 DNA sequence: TGTGCCAGCAGTTACCACCCGGGGGGCACTGAAGCTTTCTTT.

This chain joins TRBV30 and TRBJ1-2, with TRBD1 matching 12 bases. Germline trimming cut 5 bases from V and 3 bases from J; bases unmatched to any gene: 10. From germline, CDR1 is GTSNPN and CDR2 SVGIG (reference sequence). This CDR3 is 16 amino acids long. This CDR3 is CAWVPGTGGAYYGYTF. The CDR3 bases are TGTGCCTGGGTCCCCGGGACAGGGGGCGCATACTATGGCTACACCTTC.

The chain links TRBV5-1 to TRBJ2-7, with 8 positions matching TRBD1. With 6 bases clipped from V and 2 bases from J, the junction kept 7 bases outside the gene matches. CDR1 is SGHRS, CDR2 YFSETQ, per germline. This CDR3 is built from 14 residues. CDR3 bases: TGCGCCAGCAACGCAGGGGGCAGTACCTACGAGCAGTACTTC. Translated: CASNAGGSTYEQYF.

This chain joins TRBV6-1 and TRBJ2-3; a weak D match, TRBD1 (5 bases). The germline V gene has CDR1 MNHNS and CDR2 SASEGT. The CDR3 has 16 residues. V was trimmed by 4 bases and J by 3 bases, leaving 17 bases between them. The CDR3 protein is CASSVGQGFGTDTQYF. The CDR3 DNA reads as TGTGCCAGCAGTGTTGGGCAGGGTTTCGGTACAGATACGCAGTATTTT.

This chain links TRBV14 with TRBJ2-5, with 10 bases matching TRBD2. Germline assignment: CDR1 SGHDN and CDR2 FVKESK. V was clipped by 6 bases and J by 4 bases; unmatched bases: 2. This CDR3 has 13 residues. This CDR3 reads CASSRTSGETQYF. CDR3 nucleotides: TGTGCCAGCAGTAGGACTAGCGGAGAGACCCAGTACTTC.

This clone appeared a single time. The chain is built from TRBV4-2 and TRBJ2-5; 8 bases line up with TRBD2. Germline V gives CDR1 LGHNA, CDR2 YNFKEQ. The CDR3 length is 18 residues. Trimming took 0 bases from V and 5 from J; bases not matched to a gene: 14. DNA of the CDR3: TGTGCCAGCAGCCAAGATACGGAGGGAGCGGGAGCTAAGGAGACCCAGTACTTC. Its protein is CASSQDTEGAGAKETQYF.

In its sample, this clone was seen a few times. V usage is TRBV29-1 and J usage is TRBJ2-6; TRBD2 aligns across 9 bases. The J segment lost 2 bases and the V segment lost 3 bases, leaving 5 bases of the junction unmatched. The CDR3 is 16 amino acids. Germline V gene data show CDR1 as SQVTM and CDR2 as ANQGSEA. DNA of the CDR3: TGCAGCGTTGAGGTAGCGGGAGCTCCTGGGGCCAACGTCCTGACTTTC. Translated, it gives CSVEVAGAPGANVLTF.

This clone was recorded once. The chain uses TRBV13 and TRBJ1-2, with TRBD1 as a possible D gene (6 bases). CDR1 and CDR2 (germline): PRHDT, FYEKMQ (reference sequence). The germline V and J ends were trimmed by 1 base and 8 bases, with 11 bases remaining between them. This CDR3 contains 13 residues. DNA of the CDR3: TGTGCCAGCAGCTTAGACAGGGCACGCGGCTACACCTTC. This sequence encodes CASSLDRARGYTF.

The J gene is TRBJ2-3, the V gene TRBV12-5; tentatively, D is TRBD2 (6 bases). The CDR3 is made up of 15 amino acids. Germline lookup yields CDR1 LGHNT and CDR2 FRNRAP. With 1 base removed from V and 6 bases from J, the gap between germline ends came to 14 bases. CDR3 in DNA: TGTGCTAGTGGTTTGGCTAGCGAGCCAGGCGATACGCAGTATTTT. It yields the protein CASGLASEPGDTQYF.

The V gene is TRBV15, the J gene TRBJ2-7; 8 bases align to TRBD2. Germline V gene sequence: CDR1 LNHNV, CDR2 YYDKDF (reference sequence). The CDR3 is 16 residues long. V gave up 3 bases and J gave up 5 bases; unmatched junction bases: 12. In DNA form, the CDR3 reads TGTGCCACCAGCAGGGGCGGTGCTAGCGGGCAAAACGAGCAGTACTTC. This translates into CATSRGGASGQNEQYF.

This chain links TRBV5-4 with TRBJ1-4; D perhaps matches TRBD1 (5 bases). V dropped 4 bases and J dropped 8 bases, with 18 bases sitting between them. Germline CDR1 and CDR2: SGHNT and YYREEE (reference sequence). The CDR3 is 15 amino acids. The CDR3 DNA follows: TGTGCCAGCAGCCTCGGGACTACCAGGCCGGAAAAACTGTTTTTT. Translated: CASSLGTTRPEKLFF.

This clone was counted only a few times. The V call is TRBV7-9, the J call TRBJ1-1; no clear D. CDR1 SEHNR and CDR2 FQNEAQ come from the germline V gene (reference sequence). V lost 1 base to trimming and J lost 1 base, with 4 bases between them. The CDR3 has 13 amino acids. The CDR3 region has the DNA TGTGCCAGCAGCTTAGGGCAGAACACTGAAGCTTTCTTT. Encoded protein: CASSLGQNTEAFF.

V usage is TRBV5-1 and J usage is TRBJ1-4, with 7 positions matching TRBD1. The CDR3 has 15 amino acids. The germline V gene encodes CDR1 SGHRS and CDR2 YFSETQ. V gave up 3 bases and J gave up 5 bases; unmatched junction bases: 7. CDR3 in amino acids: CASSYLTGTNEKLFF. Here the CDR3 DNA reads TGCGCCAGCAGCTACCTGACAGGGACAAATGAAAAACTGTTTTTT.

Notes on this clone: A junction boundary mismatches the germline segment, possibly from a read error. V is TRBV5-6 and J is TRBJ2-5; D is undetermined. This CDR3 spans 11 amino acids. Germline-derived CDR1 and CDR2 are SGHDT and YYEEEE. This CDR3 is CASSLKIYRDF. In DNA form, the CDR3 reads TGTGCCAGCAGCTTGAAGATTTACCGGGACTTC.

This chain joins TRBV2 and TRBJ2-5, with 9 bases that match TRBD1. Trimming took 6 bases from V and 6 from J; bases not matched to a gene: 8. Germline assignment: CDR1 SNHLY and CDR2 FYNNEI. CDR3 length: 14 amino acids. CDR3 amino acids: CASRDGQGTKTQYF. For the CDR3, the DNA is TGTGCCAGCAGGGACGGACAGGGGACCAAGACCCAGTACTTC.

The CDR3: CASSRGSDTIYF. CDR3 nucleotide sequence: TGCGCCAGCAGCCGGGGGTCGGACACCATATATTTT. This rearrangement joins TRBV5-1 to TRBJ1-3; D is possibly TRBD1 (5 bases). This CDR3 contains 12 residues. The germline V gene has CDR1 SGHRS and CDR2 YFSETQ. Trimming removed 4 bases at V and 8 bases at J, with 10 bases between. The variable domain in full, completed from reference TRBV5-1 and TRBJ1-3, reads KAGVTQTPRYLIKTRGQQVTLSCSPISGHRSVSWYQQTPGQGLQFLFEYFSETQRNKGNFPGRFSGRQFSNSRSEMNVSTLELGDSALYLCASSRGSDTIYFGEGSWLTVV.

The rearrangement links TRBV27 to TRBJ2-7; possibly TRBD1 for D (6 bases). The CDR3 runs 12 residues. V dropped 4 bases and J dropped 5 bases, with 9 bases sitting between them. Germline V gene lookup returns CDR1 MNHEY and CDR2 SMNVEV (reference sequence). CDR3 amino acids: CASSSQGDEQYF. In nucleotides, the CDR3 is TGTGCCAGCAGTTCACAGGGTGACGAGCAGTACTTC.

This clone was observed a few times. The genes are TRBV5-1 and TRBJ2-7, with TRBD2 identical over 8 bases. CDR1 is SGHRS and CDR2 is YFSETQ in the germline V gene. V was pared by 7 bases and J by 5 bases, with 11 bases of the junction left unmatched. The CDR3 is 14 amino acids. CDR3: CASGSGSNPHEQYF. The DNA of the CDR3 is TGCGCCAGCGGCAGCGGGAGTAATCCCCACGAGCAGTACTTC.

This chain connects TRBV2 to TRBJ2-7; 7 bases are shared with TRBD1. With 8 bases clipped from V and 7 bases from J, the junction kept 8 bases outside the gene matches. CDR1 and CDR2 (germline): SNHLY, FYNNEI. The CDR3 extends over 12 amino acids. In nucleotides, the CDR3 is TGTGCCAGCGCAACAGGGGCGTGGGAGCAGTACTTC. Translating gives CASATGAWEQYF.

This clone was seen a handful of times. CDR3 nucleotides: TGTGCCAACGGGGACAACTTCTCTGGAAACACCATATATTTT. Amino acid sequence: CANGDNFSGNTIYF. The rearrangement links TRBV10-3 to TRBJ1-3, with D perhaps matching TRBD1 (6 bases). The CDR3 consists of 14 residues. The V and J ends lost 10 bases and 0 bases respectively, with 13 bases between them. Germline CDR1 and CDR2: ENHRY and SYGVKD.

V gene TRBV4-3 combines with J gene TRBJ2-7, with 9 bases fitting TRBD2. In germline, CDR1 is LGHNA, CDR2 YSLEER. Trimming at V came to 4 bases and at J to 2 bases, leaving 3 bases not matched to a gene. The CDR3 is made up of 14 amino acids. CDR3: CASSPGTSTYEQYF. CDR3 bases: TGCGCCAGCAGCCCCGGGACTAGCACCTACGAGCAGTACTTC.

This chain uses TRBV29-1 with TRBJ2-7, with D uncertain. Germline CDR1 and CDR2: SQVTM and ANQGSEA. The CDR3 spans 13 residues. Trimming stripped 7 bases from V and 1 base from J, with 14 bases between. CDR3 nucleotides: TGCAGCGCTTCGGCAGGCCTGTCCTACGAGCAGTACTTC. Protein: CSASAGLSYEQYF.

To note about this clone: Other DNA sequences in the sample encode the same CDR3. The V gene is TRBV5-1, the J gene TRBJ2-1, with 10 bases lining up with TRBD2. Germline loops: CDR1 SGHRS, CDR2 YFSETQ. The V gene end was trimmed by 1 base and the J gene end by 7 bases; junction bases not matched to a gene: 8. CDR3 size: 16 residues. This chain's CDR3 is CASSLRLAGEGNEQFF. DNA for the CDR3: TGCGCCAGCAGCTTGAGGCTAGCGGGAGAAGGGAATGAGCAGTTCTTC.